The sequence of this T cell receptor (beta chain) was determined in a study of beta chain features in type 1 diabetes. Findings and caveats of the study: Within each of all four CD4+ subsets, Type 1 diabetes patients had TCRB CDR3s that were moderately but significantly shorter. The similarity of naive, central memory and Treg TCRB repertoires appeared greater among patients than among healthy donors.

CDR1 and CDR2 from the germline V gene are SQVTM and ANQGSEA. The CDR3 has 13 residues. The J segment lost 6 bases and the V segment lost 6 bases, leaving 9 bases of the junction unmatched. Comment on this clone: Its antigen is currently unknown.

Averaging approximately 120 mL, one heparinised blood draw came from each individual donor. Populations obtained by sorting all exceeded 98% purity. The entirety of the isolated RNA underwent reverse transcription, so expressed TCRB transcripts were sequenced. The table came from immunoSEQ multiplex PCR; TCRdb's copy has only in-frame clones and leaves some out. The repertoire holds around 150,000 clones, approximately 9.1% seen once, with around 0.64% in the top ten. V usage is TRBV29-1 and J usage is TRBJ1-2, with 8 bases identical to TRBD1. The sequence derives from a woman in her twenties or thirties with type 1 diabetes. Sequencing was performed on central memory CD4+ T cells from blood. CDR3 region: CSVSPGQGDGYTF. The CDR3 DNA reads as TGCAGCGTATCGCCAGGACAGGGCGATGGCTACACCTTC.